This entry features one TCR beta chain sequence. As yet, its antigen is unknown. This record comes from a study of cytomegalovirus exposure and HLA in healthy donors. Study observations and caveats: In a later analysis, a genetic analysis reported fewer productive-TCR N-insertions in an Asian-associated ancestry cluster than the cohort average.

The PCR had 60 Vbeta and 13 Jbeta primers. Generated by immunoSEQ multiplex PCR, the TCRdb table keeps only in-frame clones and is missing some. The data show roughly 100,000 clones, and the top ten clones hold 0.45% to 0.6%. Germline V gives CDR1 WSHSY, CDR2 SAAADI. Trimming removed 6 bases from V and 7 bases from J; junction bases left unmatched: 1. CDR3 length: 12 amino acids. The V gene is TRBV10-2, the J gene TRBJ2-7, with 12 bases aligning to TRBD2. Sequenced input: PBMCs. The origin of this receptor is a man aged 50 to 59 in good health and CMV-seronegative. CDR3: CASSGLAGEQYF. The CDR3 bases are TGCGCCAGCAGCGGACTAGCGGGGGAGCAGTACTTC.